This T cell receptor beta chain was captured in a study of T cell repertoires in cytomegalovirus infection. Findings of the study overall: CMV-specific HLA-C-restricted TCR beta clonotypes dominated the ex vivo response.

The V end lost 1 base, the J end lost 6 bases, and 3 bases lay between the germline ends. The CDR3 sequence is 11 residues long. MiXCR, run by TCRdb on the reads, gives a single entry per CDR3 protein. Among approximately 76,000 distinct CDR3 sequences listed, around 3.4% were seen once. This clonotype was counted ten times or more. Its specificity is not known. The TCR was taken from a human donor in good health (CMV status not recorded). Some clones in this sample may be carry-over from other donors' samples. This chain connects TRBV12-3 or TRBV12-4 to TRBJ2-5, with D unclear. Sequences were obtained from PBMCs. The CDR3, as DNA: TGTGCCAGCAGTTTAGGGCAGACCCAGTACTTC. Its protein product is CASSLGQTQYF.